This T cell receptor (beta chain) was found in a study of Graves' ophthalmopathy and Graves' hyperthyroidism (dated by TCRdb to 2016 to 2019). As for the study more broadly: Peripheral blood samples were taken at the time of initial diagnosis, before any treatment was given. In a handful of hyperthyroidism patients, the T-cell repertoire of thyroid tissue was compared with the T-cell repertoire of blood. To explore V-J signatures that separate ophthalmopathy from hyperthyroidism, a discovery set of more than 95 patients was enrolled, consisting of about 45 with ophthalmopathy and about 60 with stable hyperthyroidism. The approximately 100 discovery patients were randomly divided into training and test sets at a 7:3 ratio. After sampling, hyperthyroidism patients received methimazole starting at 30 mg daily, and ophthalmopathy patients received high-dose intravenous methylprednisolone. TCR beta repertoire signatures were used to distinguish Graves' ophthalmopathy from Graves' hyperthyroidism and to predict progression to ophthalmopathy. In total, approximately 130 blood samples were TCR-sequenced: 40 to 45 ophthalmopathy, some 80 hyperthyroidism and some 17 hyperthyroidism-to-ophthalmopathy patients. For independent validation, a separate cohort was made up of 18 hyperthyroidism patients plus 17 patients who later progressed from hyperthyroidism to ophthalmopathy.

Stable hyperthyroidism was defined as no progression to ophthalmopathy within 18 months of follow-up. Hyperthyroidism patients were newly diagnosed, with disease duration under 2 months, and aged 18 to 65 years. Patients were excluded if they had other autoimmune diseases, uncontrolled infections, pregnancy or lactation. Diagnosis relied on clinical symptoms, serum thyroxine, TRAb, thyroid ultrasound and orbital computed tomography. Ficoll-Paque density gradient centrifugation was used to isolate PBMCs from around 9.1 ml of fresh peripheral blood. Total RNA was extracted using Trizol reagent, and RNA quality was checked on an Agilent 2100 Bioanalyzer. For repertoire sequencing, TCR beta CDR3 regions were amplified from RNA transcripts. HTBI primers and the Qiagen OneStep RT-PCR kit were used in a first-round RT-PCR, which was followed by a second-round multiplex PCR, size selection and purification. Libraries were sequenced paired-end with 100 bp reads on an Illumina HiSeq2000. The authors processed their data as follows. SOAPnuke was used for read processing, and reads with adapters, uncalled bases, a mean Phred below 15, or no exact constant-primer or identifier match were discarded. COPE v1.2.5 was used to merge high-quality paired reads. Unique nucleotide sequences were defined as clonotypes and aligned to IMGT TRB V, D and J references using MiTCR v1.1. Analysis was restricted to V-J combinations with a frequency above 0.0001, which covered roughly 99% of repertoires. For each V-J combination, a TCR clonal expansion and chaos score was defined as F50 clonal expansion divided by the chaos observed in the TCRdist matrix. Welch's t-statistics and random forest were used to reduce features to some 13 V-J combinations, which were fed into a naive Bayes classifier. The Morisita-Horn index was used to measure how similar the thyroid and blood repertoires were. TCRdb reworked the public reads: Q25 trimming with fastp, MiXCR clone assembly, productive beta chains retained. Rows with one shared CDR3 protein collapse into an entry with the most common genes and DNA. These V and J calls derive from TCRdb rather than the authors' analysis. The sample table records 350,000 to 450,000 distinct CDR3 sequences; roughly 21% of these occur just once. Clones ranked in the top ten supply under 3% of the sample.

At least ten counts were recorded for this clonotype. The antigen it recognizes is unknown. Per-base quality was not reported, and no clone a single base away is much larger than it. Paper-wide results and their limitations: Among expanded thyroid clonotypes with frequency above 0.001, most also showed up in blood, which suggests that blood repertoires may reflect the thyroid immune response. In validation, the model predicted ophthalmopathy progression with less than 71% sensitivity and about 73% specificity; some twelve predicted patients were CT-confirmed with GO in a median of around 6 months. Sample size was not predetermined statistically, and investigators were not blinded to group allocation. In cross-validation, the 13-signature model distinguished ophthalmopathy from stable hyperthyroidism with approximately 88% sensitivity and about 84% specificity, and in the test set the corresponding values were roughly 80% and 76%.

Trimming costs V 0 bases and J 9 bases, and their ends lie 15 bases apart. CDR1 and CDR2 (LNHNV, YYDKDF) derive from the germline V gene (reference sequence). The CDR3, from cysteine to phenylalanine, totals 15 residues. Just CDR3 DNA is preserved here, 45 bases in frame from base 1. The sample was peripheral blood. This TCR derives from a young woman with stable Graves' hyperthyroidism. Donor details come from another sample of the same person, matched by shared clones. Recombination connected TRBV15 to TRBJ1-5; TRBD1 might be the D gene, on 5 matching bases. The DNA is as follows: TGTGCCACCAGCAGAGACAGGGCCCTAGTTGGGCCCCAGCATTTT. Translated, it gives CATSRDRALVGPQHF.